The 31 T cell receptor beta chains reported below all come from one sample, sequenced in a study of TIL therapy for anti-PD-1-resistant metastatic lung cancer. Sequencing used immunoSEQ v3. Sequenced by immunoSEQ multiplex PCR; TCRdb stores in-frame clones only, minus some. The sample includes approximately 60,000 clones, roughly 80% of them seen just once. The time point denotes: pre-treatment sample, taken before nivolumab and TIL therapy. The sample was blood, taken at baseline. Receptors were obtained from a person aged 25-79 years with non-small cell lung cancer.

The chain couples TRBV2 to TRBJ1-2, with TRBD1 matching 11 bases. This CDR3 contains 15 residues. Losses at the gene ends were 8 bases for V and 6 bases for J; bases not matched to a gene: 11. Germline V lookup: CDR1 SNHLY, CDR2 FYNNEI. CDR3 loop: CASCGRTGGADGYTF. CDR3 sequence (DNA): TGTGCCAGCTGCGGCAGGACAGGGGGCGCCGATGGCTACACCTTC.

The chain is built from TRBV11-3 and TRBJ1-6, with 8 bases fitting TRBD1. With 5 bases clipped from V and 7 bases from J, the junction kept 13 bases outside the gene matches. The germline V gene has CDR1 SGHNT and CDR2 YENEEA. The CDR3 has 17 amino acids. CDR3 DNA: TGTGCCAGCAGCCTTCGGACAGGGTTTATGTTAAATTCACCCCTCCACTTT. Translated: CASSLRTGFMLNSPLHF.

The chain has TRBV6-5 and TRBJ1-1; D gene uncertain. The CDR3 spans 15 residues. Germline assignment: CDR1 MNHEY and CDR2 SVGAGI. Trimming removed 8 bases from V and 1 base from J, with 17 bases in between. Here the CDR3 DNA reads TGTGCCAGCTTTCTAGGCCGTCCGGCGAACACTGAAGCTTTCTTT. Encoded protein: CASFLGRPANTEAFF.

The CDR3 protein is CAWSASDRVEAFF. The CDR3 DNA is TGTGCCTGGAGTGCATCTGACAGGGTTGAAGCTTTCTTT. This chain uses TRBV30 with TRBJ1-1; 7 bases are shared with TRBD1. V was clipped by 1 base and J by 7 bases; unmatched bases: 6. Germline CDR1 and CDR2: GTSNPN and SVGIG (reference sequence). The CDR3 length is 13 residues.

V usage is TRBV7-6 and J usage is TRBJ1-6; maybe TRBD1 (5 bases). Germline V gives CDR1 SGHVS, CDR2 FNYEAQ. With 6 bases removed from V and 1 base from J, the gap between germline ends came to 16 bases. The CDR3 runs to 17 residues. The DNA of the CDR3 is TGTGCCAGCAGAAGGGGTCAAAGCGGATCCTATAATTCACCCCTCCACTTT. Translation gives CASRRGQSGSYNSPLHF.

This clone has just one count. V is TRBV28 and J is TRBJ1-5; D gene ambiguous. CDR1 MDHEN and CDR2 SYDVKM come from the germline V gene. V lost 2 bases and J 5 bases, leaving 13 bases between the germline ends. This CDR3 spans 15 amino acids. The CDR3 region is CASSLPEGQHQPQHF. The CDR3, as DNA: TGTGCCAGCAGTTTACCCGAGGGTCAACATCAGCCCCAGCATTTT.

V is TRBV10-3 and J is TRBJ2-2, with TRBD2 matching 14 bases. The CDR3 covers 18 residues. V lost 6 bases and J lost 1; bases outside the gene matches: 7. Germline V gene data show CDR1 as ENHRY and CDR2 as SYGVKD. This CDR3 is CAIRTSGRATGNTGELFF. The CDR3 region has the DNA TGTGCCATCAGGACTAGCGGGAGGGCCACAGGGAACACCGGGGAGCTGTTTTTT.

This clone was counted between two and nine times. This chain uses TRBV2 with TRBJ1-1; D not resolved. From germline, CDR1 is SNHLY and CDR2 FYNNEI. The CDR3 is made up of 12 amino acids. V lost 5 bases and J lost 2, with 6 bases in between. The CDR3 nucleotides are TGTGCCAGCAGTACGGCCAACACTGAAGCTTTCTTT. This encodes CASSTANTEAFF.

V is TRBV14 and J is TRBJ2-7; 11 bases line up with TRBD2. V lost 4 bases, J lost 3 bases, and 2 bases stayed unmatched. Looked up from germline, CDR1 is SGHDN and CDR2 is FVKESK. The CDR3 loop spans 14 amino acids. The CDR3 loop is CASSLAGGGYEQYF. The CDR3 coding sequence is TGTGCCAGCAGCCTAGCGGGGGGGGGCTACGAGCAGTACTTC.

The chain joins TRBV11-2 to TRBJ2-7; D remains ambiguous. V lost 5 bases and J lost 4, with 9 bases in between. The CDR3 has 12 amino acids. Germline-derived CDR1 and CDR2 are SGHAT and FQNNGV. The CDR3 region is CASSPRSYEQYF. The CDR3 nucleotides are TGTGCCAGCAGCCCTCGGAGTTACGAGCAGTACTTC. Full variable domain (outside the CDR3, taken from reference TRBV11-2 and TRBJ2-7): EAGVAQSPRYKIIEKRQSVAFWCNPISGHATLYWYQQILGQGPKLLIQFQNNGVVDDSQLPKDRFSAERLKGVDSTLKIQPAKLEDSAVYLCASSPRSYEQYFGPGTRLTVT.

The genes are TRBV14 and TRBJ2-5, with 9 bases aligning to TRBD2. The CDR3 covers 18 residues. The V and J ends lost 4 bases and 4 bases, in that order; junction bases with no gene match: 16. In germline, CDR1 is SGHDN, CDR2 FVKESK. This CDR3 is CASSPLAGSLTPRETQYF. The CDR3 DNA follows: TGTGCCAGCAGCCCCCTAGCGGGGTCCCTCACTCCAAGAGAGACCCAGTACTTC.

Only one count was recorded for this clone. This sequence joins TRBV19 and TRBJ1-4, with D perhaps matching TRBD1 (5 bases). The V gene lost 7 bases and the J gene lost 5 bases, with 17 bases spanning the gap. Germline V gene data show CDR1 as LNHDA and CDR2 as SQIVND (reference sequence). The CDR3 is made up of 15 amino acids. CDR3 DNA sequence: TGTGCCAGTACCTCCCGGGGGGAGACCAATGAAAAACTGTTTTTT. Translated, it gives CASTSRGETNEKLFF. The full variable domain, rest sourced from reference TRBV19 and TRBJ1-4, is DGGITQSPKYLFRKEGQNVTLSCEQNLNHDAMYWYRQDPGQGLRLIYYSQIVNDFQKGDIAEGYSVSREKKESFPLTVTSAQKNPTAFYLCASTSRGETNEKLFFGSGTQLSVL.

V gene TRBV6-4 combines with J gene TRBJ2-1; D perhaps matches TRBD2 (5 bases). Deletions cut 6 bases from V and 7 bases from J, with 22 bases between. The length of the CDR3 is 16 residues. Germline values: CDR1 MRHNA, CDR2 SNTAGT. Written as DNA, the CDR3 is TGTGCCAGCAGCAAGGGTGAGGGAGAAATCCGGAATGAGCAGTTCTTC. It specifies CASSKGEGEIRNEQFF.

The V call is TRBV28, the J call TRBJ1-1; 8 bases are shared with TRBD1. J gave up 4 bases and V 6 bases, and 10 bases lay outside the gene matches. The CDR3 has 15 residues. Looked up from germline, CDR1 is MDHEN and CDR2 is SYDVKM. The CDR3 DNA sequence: TGTGCCAGCAGCCCGTCGGACAGGGCTAGCACTGAAGCTTTCTTT. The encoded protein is CASSPSDRASTEAFF.

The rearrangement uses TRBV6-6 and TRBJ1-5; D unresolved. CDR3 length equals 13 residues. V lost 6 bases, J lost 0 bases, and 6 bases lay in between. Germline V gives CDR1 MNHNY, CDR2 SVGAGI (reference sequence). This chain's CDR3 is CASRRYSNQPQHF. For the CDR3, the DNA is TGTGCCAGCAGGAGATATAGCAATCAGCCCCAGCATTTT.

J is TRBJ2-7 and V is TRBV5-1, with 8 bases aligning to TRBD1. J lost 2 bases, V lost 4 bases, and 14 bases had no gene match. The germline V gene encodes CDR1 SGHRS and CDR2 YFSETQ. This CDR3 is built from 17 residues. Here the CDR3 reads CASSPRTGSLLTYEQYF. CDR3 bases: TGCGCCAGCAGCCCCAGGACAGGGTCCCTCCTTACCTACGAGCAGTACTTC.

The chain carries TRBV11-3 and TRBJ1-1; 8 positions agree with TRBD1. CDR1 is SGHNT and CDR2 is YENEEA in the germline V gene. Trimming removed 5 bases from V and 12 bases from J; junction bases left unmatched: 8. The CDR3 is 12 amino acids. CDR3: CASSPRGQVPFF. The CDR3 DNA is TGTGCCAGCAGCCCCCGGGGACAGGTCCCTTTCTTT.

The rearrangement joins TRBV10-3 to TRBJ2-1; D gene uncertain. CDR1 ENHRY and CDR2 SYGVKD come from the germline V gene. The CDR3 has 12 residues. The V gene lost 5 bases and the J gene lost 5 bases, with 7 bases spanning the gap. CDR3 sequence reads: CAISTRDNEQFF. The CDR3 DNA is TGTGCCATCAGTACCCGGGACAATGAGCAGTTCTTC.

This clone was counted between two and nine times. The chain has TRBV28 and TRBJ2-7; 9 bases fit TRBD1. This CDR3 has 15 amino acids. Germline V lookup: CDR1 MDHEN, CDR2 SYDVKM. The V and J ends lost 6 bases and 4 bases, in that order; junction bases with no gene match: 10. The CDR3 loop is CASRSTGGARYEQYF. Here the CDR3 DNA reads TGTGCCAGCAGATCTACAGGGGGCGCAAGGTACGAGCAGTACTTC. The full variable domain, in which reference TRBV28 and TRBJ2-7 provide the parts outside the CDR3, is DVKVTQSSRYLVKRTGEKVFLECVQDMDHENMFWYRQDPGLGLRLIYFSYDVKMKEKGDIPEGYSVSREKKERFSLILESASTNQTSMYLCASRSTGGARYEQYFGPGTRLTVT.

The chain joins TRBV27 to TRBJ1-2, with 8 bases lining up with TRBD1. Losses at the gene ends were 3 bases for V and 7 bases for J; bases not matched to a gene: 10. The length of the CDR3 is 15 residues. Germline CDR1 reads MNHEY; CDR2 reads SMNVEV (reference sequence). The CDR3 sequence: CASSFSGQGLFGYTF. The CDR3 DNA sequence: TGTGCCAGCAGTTTCAGTGGACAGGGTCTTTTTGGCTACACCTTC.

The CDR3 region has the DNA TGTGCCAGCAGCTTAGAGGCAGGGAGCTATGGCTACACCTTC. Translating gives CASSLEAGSYGYTF. J is TRBJ1-2 and V is TRBV7-8, with TRBD1 as a possible D gene (5 bases). CDR3 size: 14 residues. The V and J ends lost 1 base and 4 bases respectively, with 10 bases between them. Germline V lookup: CDR1 SGHVS, CDR2 FQNEAQ.

The CDR3 protein is CASSDAGGAWSGYTF. In DNA form, the CDR3 reads TGTGCCAGCAGTGATGCCGGGGGCGCTTGGTCTGGCTACACCTTC. The chain links TRBV6-1 to TRBJ1-2, with a possible D match to TRBD1 (6 bases). CDR1 is MNHNS and CDR2 is SASEGT in the germline V gene. The CDR3 contains 15 residues. The V and J ends lost 3 bases and 7 bases respectively, with 18 bases between them.

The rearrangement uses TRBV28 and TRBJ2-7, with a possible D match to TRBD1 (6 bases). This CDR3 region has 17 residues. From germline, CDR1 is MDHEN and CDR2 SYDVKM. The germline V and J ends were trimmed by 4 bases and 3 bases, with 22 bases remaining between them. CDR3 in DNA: TGTGCCAGCAGTTCCCCCGGATGGCAGGGGAAGAACTACGAGCAGTACTTC. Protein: CASSSPGWQGKNYEQYF.

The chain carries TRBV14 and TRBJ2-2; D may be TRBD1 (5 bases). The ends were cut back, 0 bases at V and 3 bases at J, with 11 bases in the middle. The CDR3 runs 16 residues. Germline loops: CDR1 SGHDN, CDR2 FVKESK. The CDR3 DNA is TGTGCCAGCAGCCAAGATTCAGGGTTTGACACCGGGGAGCTGTTTTTT. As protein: CASSQDSGFDTGELFF.

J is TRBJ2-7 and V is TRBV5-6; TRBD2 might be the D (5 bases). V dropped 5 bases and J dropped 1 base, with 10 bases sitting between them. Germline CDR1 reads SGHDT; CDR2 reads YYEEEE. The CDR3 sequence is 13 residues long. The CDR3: CASRRLFSYEQYF. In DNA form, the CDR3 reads TGTGCCAGCAGGCGACTATTTTCCTACGAGCAGTACTTC.

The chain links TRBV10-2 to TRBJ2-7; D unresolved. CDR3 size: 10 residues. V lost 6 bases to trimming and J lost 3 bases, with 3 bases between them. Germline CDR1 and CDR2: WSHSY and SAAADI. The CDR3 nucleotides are TGCGCCAGCAGGGGCTACGAGCAGTACTTC. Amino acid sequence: CASRGYEQYF.

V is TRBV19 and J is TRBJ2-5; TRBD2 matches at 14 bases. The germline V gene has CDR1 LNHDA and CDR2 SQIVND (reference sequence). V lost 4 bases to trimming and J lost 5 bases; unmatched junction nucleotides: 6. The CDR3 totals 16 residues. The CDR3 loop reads CASSTGLAGGMETQYF. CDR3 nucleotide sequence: TGTGCCAGTAGTACAGGACTAGCGGGGGGCATGGAGACCCAGTACTTC. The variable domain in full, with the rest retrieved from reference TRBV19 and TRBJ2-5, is DGGITQSPKYLFRKEGQNVTLSCEQNLNHDAMYWYRQDPGQGLRLIYYSQIVNDFQKGDIAEGYSVSREKKESFPLTVTSAQKNPTAFYLCASSTGLAGGMETQYFGPGTRLLVL.

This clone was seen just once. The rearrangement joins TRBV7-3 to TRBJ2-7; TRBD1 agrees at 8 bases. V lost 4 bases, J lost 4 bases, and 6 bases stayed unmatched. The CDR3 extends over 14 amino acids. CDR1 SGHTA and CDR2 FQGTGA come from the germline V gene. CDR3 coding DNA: TGTGCCAGCAGCTCCGGGACAGGAGCGTACGAGCAGTACTTC. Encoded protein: CASSSGTGAYEQYF. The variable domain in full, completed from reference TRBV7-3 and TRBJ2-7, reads GAGVSQTPSNKVTEKGKYVELRCDPISGHTALYWYRQSLGQGPEFLIYFQGTGAADDSGLPNDRFFAVRPEGSVSTLKIQRTERGDSAVYLCASSSGTGAYEQYFGPGTRLTVT.

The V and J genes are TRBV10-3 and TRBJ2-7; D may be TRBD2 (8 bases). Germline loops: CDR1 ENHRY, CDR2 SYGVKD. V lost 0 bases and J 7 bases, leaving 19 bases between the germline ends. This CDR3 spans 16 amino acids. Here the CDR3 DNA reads TGTGCCATCAGTGAGTCAACAGGGGTTGGGACTAGGGAGCAGTACTTC. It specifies CAISESTGVGTREQYF.

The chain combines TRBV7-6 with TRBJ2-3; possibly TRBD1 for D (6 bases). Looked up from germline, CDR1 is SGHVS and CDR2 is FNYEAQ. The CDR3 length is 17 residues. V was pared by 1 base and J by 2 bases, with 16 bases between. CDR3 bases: TGTGCCAGCAGCTTAGGGGTCACAGGGAGTACCACAGATACGCAGTATTTT. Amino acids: CASSLGVTGSTTDTQYF.

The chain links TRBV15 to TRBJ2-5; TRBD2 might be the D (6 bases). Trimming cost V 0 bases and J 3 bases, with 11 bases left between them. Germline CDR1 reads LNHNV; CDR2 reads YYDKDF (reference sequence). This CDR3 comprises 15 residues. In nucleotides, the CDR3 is TGTGCCACCAGCAGAGATAGATCGGGGGAAGAGACCCAGTACTTC. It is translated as CATSRDRSGEETQYF.